This T cell receptor (beta chain) was observed in a study of graft-versus-host responses after intestinal transplantation. Overall study context: Grafts that recipients had were multivisceral, liver-intestinal, or isolated intestinal transplants. General study findings and limits: Some patients had graft-donor T cell macrochimerism, and their allografts showed high graft-versus-host to host-versus-graft clonal ratios.

Concerning this clone itself: Its cognate antigen is unknown.

The CDR3 loop spans 13 amino acids. J was trimmed by 2 bases and V by 6 bases; bases with no gene match: 3. Germline-derived CDR1 and CDR2 are MNHEY and SVGAGI. Here immunoSEQ multiplex PCR was the method, and the copy in TCRdb shows in-frame clones only, minus some. The table has 80,000 to 95,000 clones, 85% to 95% seen once; the top ten hold approximately 5.5%. The sample in question was unstimulated CD8+ T cells sorted from spleen or lymph node cells, obtained before intestinal transplant. The sequence derives from a human donor who received an intestinal transplant. The chain recombines TRBV6-5 with TRBJ2-7, with 8 bases matching TRBD1. As DNA, the CDR3 is TGTGCCAGCAGCTCGACAGGGGCCTACGAGCAGTACTTC. Its translation: CASSSTGAYEQYF.